Below are 32 T cell receptor beta chains sequenced from a single sample in a study of blood T cell repertoires in COVID-19. Only in-frame clones appear in the TCRdb table, and some are missing; sequencing was by immunoSEQ multiplex PCR. Of roughly 72,000 clones listed, roughly nine tenths are singletons. Sample: peripheral blood. These receptor sequences come from a human donor in a cohort sampled during active COVID-19.

The chain employs TRBV24-1 and TRBJ2-2; perhaps TRBD2 as D (6 bases). The CDR3 covers 17 residues. V lost 7 bases and J 3 bases, leaving 20 bases between the germline ends. Germline lookup yields CDR1 KGHDR and CDR2 SFDVKD. CDR3 nucleotides: TGTGCCACCAGAAACACCGGGAGACACTGGGACACCGGGGAGCTGTTTTTT. Its protein is CATRNTGRHWDTGELFF.

The rearrangement uses TRBV5-1 and TRBJ2-5; D unclear. This CDR3 spans 15 amino acids. CDR1 SGHRS and CDR2 YFSETQ come from the germline V gene. Between the trimmed V and J ends, which lost 0 bases and 1 base, there was a span of 10 bases. The CDR3 nucleotides read TGCGCCAGCAGCTTGGGTGGCCAGGCCCAAGAGACCCAGTACTTC. Its translation: CASSLGGQAQETQYF.

This chain links TRBV7-2 with TRBJ1-4, with a possible D match to TRBD1 (6 bases). V lost 1 base and J 3 bases, leaving 15 bases between the germline ends. Germline V gene lookup returns CDR1 SGHTA and CDR2 FQGNSA. The CDR3 has 17 amino acids. CDR3 coding DNA: TGTGCCAGCAGCTTAGACCGGGGGGGCGCGGCTAATGAAAAACTGTTTTTT. Translating gives CASSLDRGGAANEKLFF.

The sample holds a few counts of this clone. The chain employs TRBV9 and TRBJ2-2; TRBD2 matches 7 bases. The germline V gene encodes CDR1 SGDLS and CDR2 YYNGEE. CDR3 size: 16 residues. V dropped 0 bases and J dropped 5; count of bases not matched to a gene: 7. CDR3 nucleotides: TGTGCCAGCAGCGTAGCTCCCAGCGGGGCGACCGGGGAGCTGTTTTTT. Residues: CASSVAPSGATGELFF.

CDR3 sequence (DNA): TGTGCCAGCAGGGTGGGACAGATTTTCTATGGCTACACCTTC. Encoded protein: CASRVGQIFYGYTF. The V and J genes are TRBV2 and TRBJ1-2; 7 nucleotides line up with TRBD1. The CDR3 runs 14 residues. Germline trimming cut 6 bases from V and 4 bases from J; bases unmatched to any gene: 8. Germline V lookup: CDR1 SNHLY, CDR2 FYNNEI.

V usage is TRBV7-9 and J usage is TRBJ2-1; tentative D call: TRBD1 (6 bases). The germline CDR1 and CDR2 sequences are SEHNR and FQNEAQ (reference sequence). V was trimmed by 10 bases and J by 2 bases, leaving 18 bases between them. The CDR3 spans 15 residues. The CDR3 sequence: CAIPWGPSPYNEQFF. CDR3 DNA: TGTGCCATCCCCTGGGGGCCTTCCCCCTACAATGAGCAGTTCTTC.

Comment on this clone: Other nucleotide sequences from this sample produce the same CDR3. The chain links TRBV6-2 or TRBV6-3 to TRBJ1-2; TRBD1 might be the D (6 bases). Between the trimmed V and J ends, which lost 6 bases and 4 bases, there was a span of 12 bases. This CDR3 has 13 residues. Germline CDR1 MNHEY, CDR2 SVGEGT. CDR3 bases: TGTGCCAGCAGCCCGGACAGACTCTATGGCTACACCTTC. Residues: CASSPDRLYGYTF.

The chain combines TRBV4-3 with TRBJ1-6, with D unclear. Germline V gene data show CDR1 as LGHNA and CDR2 as YSLEER. The CDR3 totals 16 residues. Deletions cut 0 bases from V and 9 bases from J, with 15 bases between. The CDR3 sequence is CASSQDLKGRGSPLHF. CDR3 sequence (DNA): TGCGCCAGCAGCCAAGATCTGAAAGGTCGGGGTTCACCCCTCCACTTT.

This clone has only one observation. The chain combines TRBV5-6 with TRBJ2-7; a possible D gene is TRBD1 (6 bases). Germline CDR1 and CDR2: SGHDT and YYEEEE. V was trimmed by 0 bases and J by 1 base, leaving 8 bases between them. This CDR3 region has 14 residues. As DNA, the CDR3 is TGTGCCAGCAGCTTGGTGGGGGCTTCCTACGAGCAGTACTTC. It is translated as CASSLVGASYEQYF.

The V and J genes are TRBV3-1 (or the pseudogene TRBV3-2) and TRBJ1-1, with D tentatively TRBD1 (6 bases). CDR1 is LGHDT, CDR2 YNNKEL, per germline (reference sequence). This CDR3 has 16 residues. The ends were cut back, 1 base at V and 5 bases at J, with 17 bases in the middle. The CDR3 sequence: CASSQVGERGGTEAFF. The CDR3 DNA sequence: TGTGCCAGCAGCCAAGTCGGCGAGAGGGGGGGGACTGAAGCTTTCTTT.

The CDR3 loop is CASSLASDEQYF. The CDR3 nucleotides are TGTGCCAGCAGCTTAGCCAGTGACGAGCAGTACTTC. The chain employs TRBV7-8 and TRBJ2-7; no firm D call. The germline CDR1 and CDR2 sequences are SGHVS and FQNEAQ. With 0 bases removed from V and 5 bases from J, the gap between germline ends came to 5 bases. The CDR3 runs to 12 residues.

The rearrangement uses TRBV7-8 and TRBJ2-1; weak D call: TRBD1 (6 bases). The CDR3 extends over 16 amino acids. Trimming cost V 0 bases and J 4 bases, with 13 bases left between them. Germline CDR1 reads SGHVS; CDR2 reads FQNEAQ. The CDR3 region is CASSLAARQGYNEQFF. The CDR3 DNA is TGTGCCAGCAGCTTAGCAGCTCGCCAGGGGTACAATGAGCAGTTCTTC. The whole variable domain, remainder taken from reference TRBV7-8 and TRBJ2-1, is GAGVSQSPRYKVAKRGQDVALRCDPISGHVSLFWYQQALGQGPEFLTYFQNEAQLDKSGLPSDRFFAERPEGSVSTLKIQRTQQEDSAVYLCASSLAARQGYNEQFFGPGTRLTVL.

The chain uses TRBV24-1 and TRBJ1-1; 8 bases are shared with TRBD1. Germline V gene lookup returns CDR1 KGHDR and CDR2 SFDVKD. After removal of 2 bases from V and 1 base from J, the junction contained 2 bases not matched to a gene. The CDR3 extends over 15 amino acids. The DNA of the CDR3 is TGTGCCACCAGTGATTCGGGGACAGGGAACACTGAAGCTTTCTTT. Translated: CATSDSGTGNTEAFF.

The chain joins TRBV7-2 to TRBJ2-6; D possibly corresponds to TRBD1 (5 bases). The CDR3 runs 16 residues. V was cut by 5 bases and J by 0 bases, with 11 bases left in between. Germline V gene lookup returns CDR1 SGHTA and CDR2 FQGNSA. The CDR3 region is CASSAQTVSGANVLTF. The CDR3 DNA follows: TGTGCCAGCAGCGCCCAGACAGTCTCTGGGGCCAACGTCCTGACTTTC.

The chain uses TRBV18 and TRBJ2-7, with 7 positions matching TRBD2. CDR1 is KGHSH, CDR2 LQKENI, per germline. The CDR3 spans 16 residues. V shed 1 base and J 7 bases; nucleotides not matched to a gene: 13. CDR3 DNA: TGTGCCAGCTCACCACTGGCTAGCGATGACGGGGGGGAGCAGTACTTC. Amino acids: CASSPLASDDGGEQYF.

The chain is built from TRBV3-1 (or the pseudogene TRBV3-2) and TRBJ2-3; D may be TRBD2 (6 bases). Trimming pared 0 bases from V and 2 bases from J, leaving 15 bases between. The CDR3 is 17 amino acids. Per germline, CDR1 LGHDT and CDR2 YNNKEL (reference sequence). CDR3 sequence (DNA): TGTGCCAGCAGCCAAGATCTCGGGCGGGAAAACACAGATACGCAGTATTTT. This sequence encodes CASSQDLGRENTDTQYF.

V gene TRBV18 combines with J gene TRBJ2-1, with TRBD2 matching over 8 bases. The CDR3 is 15 residues long. V shed 5 bases, J shed 7 bases, and the junction held 10 bases outside the gene matches. Germline V gives CDR1 KGHSH, CDR2 LQKENI. The chain's CDR3 is CASSAAGGFTNEQFF. In DNA, the CDR3 is TGTGCCAGCTCAGCGGCGGGGGGCTTTACGAATGAGCAGTTCTTC.

The J gene is TRBJ1-2, the V gene TRBV3-1 (or the pseudogene TRBV3-2); TRBD1 matches 10 bases. Unmatched junction bases numbered 5, after V lost 0 bases and J lost 4 bases. The V gene's germline CDR1 is LGHDT and CDR2 YNNKEL (reference sequence). This CDR3 contains 16 residues. CDR3 sequence: CASSQDLRTGGYGYTF. The CDR3 region has the DNA TGTGCCAGCAGCCAAGATTTGAGGACAGGGGGCTATGGCTACACCTTC.

This sequence joins TRBV18 and TRBJ1-1; D gene ambiguous. V lost 0 bases to trimming and J lost 8 bases, with 10 bases between them. The length of the CDR3 is 13 residues. Germline CDR1 and CDR2: KGHSH and LQKENI. CDR3 bases: TGTGCCAGCTCACCACCTCTCGTTTCCGAAGCTTTCTTT. This codes for CASSPPLVSEAFF.

The chain combines TRBV11-2 with TRBJ1-2; TRBD1 matches at 8 bases. CDR3 size: 18 residues. The germline V gene has CDR1 SGHAT and CDR2 FQNNGV. After removal of 3 bases from V and 0 bases from J, the junction contained 12 bases not matched to a gene. The CDR3 DNA is TGTGCCAGCAGCTTGTCGGGACAGGAGGATCCAGCTAACTATGGCTACACCTTC. Translation: CASSLSGQEDPANYGYTF.

The genes are TRBV19 and TRBJ1-5; TRBD1 agrees at 10 bases. Germline V gene sequence: CDR1 LNHDA, CDR2 SQIVND (reference sequence). This CDR3 has 16 residues. V shed 5 bases, J shed 3 bases, and the junction held 7 bases outside the gene matches. The CDR3 loop reads CASSYRRQGANQPQHF. The CDR3 region has the DNA TGTGCCAGTAGTTATCGTAGACAGGGGGCCAATCAGCCCCAGCATTTT.

The chain carries TRBV9 and TRBJ2-2; 7 bases fit TRBD1. V dropped 5 bases and J dropped 6; count of bases not matched to a gene: 10. The CDR3 has 15 amino acids. The germline V gene encodes CDR1 SGDLS and CDR2 YYNGEE. CDR3 loop: CASRGGQGVSGELFF. The CDR3 nucleotides read TGTGCCAGCAGGGGCGGGCAGGGGGTCTCCGGGGAGCTGTTTTTT.

This chain uses TRBV28 with TRBJ1-5; D unresolved. Looked up from germline, CDR1 is MDHEN and CDR2 is SYDVKM. This CDR3 is 15 amino acids long. Between the trimmed V and J ends, which lost 4 bases and 0 bases, there was a span of 10 bases. CDR3 loop: CASSYNSDSNQPQHF. CDR3 in DNA: TGTGCCAGCAGTTATAACAGTGATAGCAATCAGCCCCAGCATTTT.

The J gene is TRBJ2-2, the V gene TRBV7-2; TRBD1 is a possible D gene (6 bases). The CDR3 contains 14 residues. The germline V and J ends were trimmed by 1 base and 4 bases, with 7 bases remaining between them. The V gene's germline CDR1 is SGHTA and CDR2 FQGNSA. CDR3 residues: CASSLVGGTGELFF. The CDR3 DNA sequence: TGTGCCAGCAGCTTAGTAGGGGGCACCGGGGAGCTGTTTTTT.

V and J are TRBV6-5 and TRBJ2-4; 7 bases match TRBD1. The CDR3 loop spans 13 amino acids. Per the germline V gene, CDR1 is MNHEY and CDR2 is SVGAGI. V dropped 8 bases and J dropped 12; count of bases not matched to a gene: 13. The CDR3 DNA reads as TGTGCCAGCTTTGAGACAGGGAAAAGGAGTCAGTACTTC. Its protein product is CASFETGKRSQYF.

This clone appeared once. The chain links TRBV24-1 to TRBJ1-2, with 8 bases that match TRBD1. The germline V gene encodes CDR1 KGHDR and CDR2 SFDVKD. The CDR3 spans 15 residues. J gave up 3 bases and V 4 bases, and 6 bases lay outside the gene matches. CDR3 sequence: CATSDPGTGYYGYTF. The CDR3 DNA reads TGTGCCACCAGTGACCCCGGGACAGGTTACTATGGCTACACCTTC.

To note about this clone: Other DNA sequences of this sample code for an identical CDR3. The rearrangement links TRBV18 to TRBJ2-5; D gene unclear. Germline CDR1 and CDR2: KGHSH and LQKENI. V shed 2 bases and J shed 2 bases, with 6 bases lying between them. This CDR3 is 13 amino acids long. CDR3 residues: CASSPGLQETQYF. CDR3 nucleotide sequence: TGTGCCAGCTCACCAGGTCTACAAGAGACCCAGTACTTC.

The V gene is TRBV6-5, the J gene TRBJ2-1; D not resolved. Germline V gene data show CDR1 as MNHEY and CDR2 as SVGAGI. This CDR3 is 14 amino acids long. V dropped 6 bases and J dropped 0 bases, with 9 bases sitting between them. The CDR3: CASRAGTSYNEQFF. The CDR3 DNA reads TGTGCCAGCAGGGCAGGTACCTCCTACAATGAGCAGTTCTTC.

The genes are TRBV6-1 and TRBJ2-3; TRBD2 is a possible D gene (6 bases). The germline CDR1 and CDR2 sequences are MNHNS and SASEGT. V lost 2 bases and J lost 5, with 23 bases in between. This CDR3 comprises 18 residues. The CDR3 DNA is TGTGCCAGCAGTGAATCGTCATCGGTGGGAGGTGGAGGAGATACGCAGTATTTT. This gives the protein CASSESSSVGGGGDTQYF.

This clone was detected only once. The chain employs TRBV6-5 and TRBJ1-5; 8 nucleotides align to TRBD1. V was clipped by 4 bases and J by 4 bases; unmatched bases: 3. The CDR3 has 14 residues. The germline V gene encodes CDR1 MNHEY and CDR2 SVGAGI. Here the CDR3 reads CASSLGQVNQPQHF. CDR3 DNA sequence: TGTGCCAGCAGTTTGGGACAGGTAAATCAGCCCCAGCATTTT.

The chain is built from TRBV4-1 and TRBJ2-7; the D is unclear. Trimming removed 3 bases at V and 3 bases at J, with 12 bases between. In germline, CDR1 is MGHRA, CDR2 YSYEKL. There are 14 residues in the CDR3. The CDR3 spells CASSHAGGDYEQYF. The DNA of the CDR3 is TGCGCCAGCAGCCATGCTGGCGGTGACTACGAGCAGTACTTC.

The chain couples TRBV18 to TRBJ2-1; tentative D call: TRBD2 (5 bases). This CDR3 spans 14 amino acids. The ends were cut back, 0 bases at V and 9 bases at J, with 12 bases in the middle. Germline CDR1 reads KGHSH; CDR2 reads LQKENI. CDR3 sequence (DNA): TGTGCCAGCTCACCACCTTCACCTGCGGGTGAGCAGTTCTTC. It specifies CASSPPSPAGEQFF.